This T cell receptor (beta chain) was captured by sequencing in a study of T cells in Graves' hyperthyroidism and ophthalmopathy. About the study: Blood from the periphery was taken at initial diagnosis, before any treatment. Whole-study results and caveats: Ophthalmopathy was model-predicted a median about 6.9 months pre-onset. Most thyroid-expanded clonotypes above 0.001 were also found in blood.

V was cut by 1 base and J by 6 bases, with 11 bases left in between. The CDR3 has 14 amino acids. CDR1 is SGHDT and CDR2 is YYEEEE in the germline V gene. There are many counts of this clonotype. Its antigen is currently unknown. RNA transcripts were the template for amplifying TCR beta CDR3 regions. HTBI primers were employed in a first-round RT-PCR of the TCR CDR3. One entry per CDR3 protein results from TCRdb running MiXCR on the multiplex PCR reads. The sample yields about 680,000 distinct CDR3 sequences, approximately 40% seen once. The V and J genes are TRBV5-6 and TRBJ1-5, with D maybe TRBD1 (6 bases). Sequencing used blood. This TCR derives from a woman aged 40 to 49 with Graves' hyperthyroidism. The CDR3 nucleotides read TGTGCCAGCAGCTTGCAGGGGCCAGCTCAGCCCCAGCATTTT. It specifies CASSLQGPAQPQHF.